Listed below are T cell receptor beta chains from one sample, sequenced in a study of blood T cell repertoires in COVID-19. Generated by immunoSEQ multiplex PCR, the TCRdb table keeps only in-frame clones and is missing some. The data show more than 120,000 clones, 75% to 90% seen once. The sequencing sample was made of PBMCs or T cells enriched from blood (not recorded which). Receptor source: a man in his fifties in a cohort exposed to, infected with or recovered from COVID-19 (not recorded which). Each CDR3 is given with its conserved first and last residue. Fields, in order: D gene, V gene, clone size, J gene, CDR3 protein, CDR3 DNA. The D gene is left open where the match is weak. Expanded clones are given a class, and other clones once, few, many or no size at all.

TRBD1	TRBV3-1/TRBV3-2	-	TRBJ2-7	CASSYHSSGTGRQEQYF	TGTGCCAGCAGCTATCACAGTTCCGGGACAGGGCGACAGGAGCAGTACTTC
TRBD2	TRBV28	few	TRBJ2-7	CASSSPWEGSIDEQYF	TGTGCCAGCAGTTCCCCCTGGGAGGGGAGTATCGACGAGCAGTACTTC
TRBD2	TRBV6-1	-	TRBJ2-7	CASSEGGGRYEQYF	TGTGCCAGCAGTGAAGGGGGGGGAAGATACGAGCAGTACTTC
-	TRBV9	-	TRBJ1-2	CASAIGGNQRNGYTF	TGTGCCAGCGCAATAGGGGGTAACCAGAGGAATGGCTACACCTTC
TRBD2	TRBV6-5	-	TRBJ2-1	CASSYWRGGINEQFF	TGTGCCAGCAGTTATTGGCGGGGGGGGATCAATGAGCAGTTCTTC
-	TRBV5-1	-	TRBJ2-6	CASSLMRMTTGANVLTF	TGCGCCAGCAGCTTGATGCGGATGACTACTGGGGCCAACGTCCTGACTTTC
-	TRBV19	-	TRBJ2-3	CASSIGDTQYF	TGTGCCAGTAGTATCGGGGATACGCAGTATTTT
-	TRBV5-6	-	TRBJ2-4	CASSLGDTLAKNIQYF	TGTGCCAGCAGCTTGGGTGACACCTTAGCCAAAAACATTCAGTACTTC
TRBD1	TRBV10-3	few	TRBJ1-2	CAISESQGYAYGYTF	TGTGCCATCAGTGAGTCACAGGGGTATGCCTATGGCTACACCTTC
-	TRBV6-1	-	TRBJ1-5	CASSDTARSNQPQHF	TGTGCCAGCAGTGATACTGCCCGTAGCAATCAGCCCCAGCATTTT
-	TRBV19	-	TRBJ1-3	CASHRDSGNTIYF	TGTGCCAGTCACCGGGACTCTGGAAACACCATATATTTT
TRBD1	TRBV18	-	TRBJ1-6	CASSPMDGTGGSPLHF	TGTGCCAGCTCACCTATGGACGGGACAGGCGGATCACCCCTCCACTTT
-	TRBV7-9	-	TRBJ2-3	CASSPLVSGPGDTQYF	TGTGCCAGCAGCCCCTTGGTTAGCGGCCCGGGGGATACGCAGTATTTT
TRBD2	TRBV14	-	TRBJ2-7	CASSQFSGLAASYEQYF	TGTGCCAGCAGCCAATTTTCGGGACTAGCGGCATCCTACGAGCAGTACTTC
-	TRBV28	-	TRBJ1-4	CASSPGKGIGEKLFF	TGTGCCAGCAGTCCGGGGAAGGGAATCGGGGAAAAACTGTTTTTT
-	TRBV5-1	once	TRBJ2-7	CASSLGSGAYEQYF	TGCGCCAGCAGCTTGGGATCGGGGGCCTACGAGCAGTACTTC
TRBD1	TRBV28	-	TRBJ1-6	CASSLVEDRGRSPLHF	TGTGCCAGCAGTTTGGTGGAGGACAGGGGCAGGTCACCCCTCCACTTT
-	TRBV6-5	-	TRBJ1-2	CASSKQGGSNYGYTF	TGTGCCAGCTCAAAGCAAGGGGGATCTAACTATGGCTACACCTTC
TRBD1	TRBV24-1	-	TRBJ2-2	CATSDRTGFGELFF	TGTGCCACCAGTGATCGGACAGGGTTCGGGGAGCTGTTTTTT
TRBD2	TRBV28	-	TRBJ2-3	CASARTSGTDTQYF	TGTGCCAGCGCTCGGACTAGCGGCACAGATACGCAGTATTTT
TRBD2	TRBV27	-	TRBJ2-4	CASSLLAGVSAKNIQYF	TGTGCCAGCAGTTTGCTAGCGGGAGTTTCTGCCAAAAACATTCAGTACTTC
-	TRBV14	-	TRBJ1-2	CASSQDLRGFSGYTF	TGTGCCAGCAGCCAAGATCTCCGGGGATTCTCTGGCTACACCTTC
-	TRBV7-8	-	TRBJ2-2	CASSLMETNTGELFF	TGTGCCAGCAGCTTAATGGAGACGAACACCGGGGAGCTGTTTTTT
-	TRBV30	-	TRBJ2-7	CAWSVREQYF	TGTGCCTGGAGTGTGAGAGAGCAGTACTTC
-	TRBV27	-	TRBJ2-7	CASSLSMLTGGAVQYF	TGTGCCAGCAGTTTATCGATGTTAACCGGAGGGGCCGTGCAGTACTTC
TRBD2	TRBV24-1	-	TRBJ2-5	CATSNLAGGGETQYF	TGTGCCACCAGCAACCTAGCGGGAGGAGGGGAGACCCAGTACTTC
TRBD1	TRBV28	-	TRBJ2-7	CASSLSPDRVSYEQYF	TGTGCCAGCAGTCTGAGCCCGGACAGGGTATCCTACGAGCAGTACTTC
TRBD1	TRBV27	-	TRBJ2-7	CASSLDRAYEQYF	TGTGCCAGCAGCCTGGACAGGGCGTACGAGCAGTACTTC
-	TRBV7-6	-	TRBJ1-1	CASSLFTANTEAFF	TGTGCCAGCAGCTTATTTACAGCGAACACTGAAGCTTTCTTT
TRBD1	TRBV6-5	-	TRBJ2-7	CASSYSDRAYEQYF	TGTGCCAGCAGTTACTCTGACAGGGCGTACGAGCAGTACTTC
-	TRBV4-3	-	TRBJ2-7	CASSQDLGPYEQYF	TGCGCCAGCAGCCAAGATCTTGGGCCCTACGAGCAGTACTTC
TRBD2	TRBV5-1	once	TRBJ2-3	CASSPLVASGVSTDTQYF	TGCGCCAGCAGCCCACTTGTGGCTAGCGGGGTTAGCACAGATACGCAGTATTTT
TRBD1	TRBV18	-	TRBJ2-7	CASSRSGTGWSEQYF	TGTGCCAGCTCGCGATCCGGGACAGGTTGGAGCGAGCAGTACTTC
TRBD1	TRBV11-3	-	TRBJ1-5	CASGYLTGVFWPQHF	TGTGCCAGCGGCTACCTGACAGGGGTCTTTTGGCCCCAGCATTTT
-	TRBV6-5	few	TRBJ2-7	CASRLGGSYEQYF	TGTGCCAGCCGCCTGGGCGGGTCCTACGAGCAGTACTTC
-	TRBV15	-	TRBJ2-5	CATSRGDSQETQYF	TGTGCCACCAGCAGAGGGGACTCACAAGAGACCCAGTACTTC
TRBD2	TRBV27	-	TRBJ2-7	CASSRRWTSGELMESYEQYF	TGTGCCAGCAGCCGTAGGTGGACTAGCGGCGAACTGATGGAAAGCTACGAGCAGTACTTC
TRBD1	TRBV24-1	-	TRBJ2-5	CATSAGTGVETQYF	TGTGCCACCAGTGCAGGGACAGGGGTAGAGACCCAGTACTTC
-	TRBV10-2	-	TRBJ2-1	CASSMTDNSYNEQFF	TGCGCCAGCAGTATGACAGACAACTCCTACAATGAGCAGTTCTTC
-	TRBV7-2	-	TRBJ2-3	CASSSQGQGADTQYF	TGTGCCAGCAGCTCCCAGGGGCAGGGCGCAGATACGCAGTATTTT
TRBD1	TRBV14	once	TRBJ1-1	CASSQGQGAEAFF	TGTGCCAGCAGCCAAGGACAGGGGGCTGAAGCTTTCTTT
TRBD1	TRBV18	-	TRBJ1-3	CASSPRGQGAKGNTIYF	TGTGCCAGCTCACCCCGTGGACAGGGGGCGAAAGGAAACACCATATATTTT
-	TRBV10-2	-	TRBJ1-2	CASSDVNYGYTF	TGCGCCAGCAGTGACGTTAACTATGGCTACACCTTC
TRBD1	TRBV3-1/TRBV3-2	-	TRBJ1-1	CASSAGTGEAFF	TGTGCCAGCAGCGCTGGGACAGGGGAGGCTTTCTTT
-	TRBV30	-	TRBJ1-3	CAWSVGGTISGNTIYF	TGTGCCTGGAGTGTAGGAGGAACTATCTCTGGAAACACCATATATTTT
TRBD1	TRBV28	-	TRBJ1-2	CASSPDRGAHFNYGYTF	TGTGCCAGCAGTCCCGACAGGGGGGCCCACTTTAACTATGGCTACACCTTC
-	TRBV7-9	-	TRBJ2-6	CASSLDWGEVAGANVLTF	TGTGCCAGCAGCTTAGATTGGGGCGAGGTTGCTGGGGCCAACGTCCTGACTTTC
TRBD1	TRBV19	few	TRBJ2-6	CASSGDRAGANVLTF	TGTGCCAGTAGTGGGGACAGGGCTGGGGCCAACGTCCTGACTTTC
TRBD1	TRBV4-2	-	TRBJ2-5	CASSQTGRDRGSETQYF	TGTGCCAGCAGCCAAACAGGGCGGGACAGGGGAAGTGAGACCCAGTACTTC
TRBD2	TRBV7-9	few	TRBJ2-1	CASSLGLAGDNEQFF	TGTGCCAGCAGCTTGGGACTAGCGGGAGACAATGAGCAGTTCTTC
-	TRBV27	once	TRBJ2-3	CASSPSRDSRDTQYF	TGTGCCAGCAGTCCTTCCCGGGACTCCCGGGATACGCAGTATTTT
-	TRBV28	-	TRBJ2-2	CASNAAGGYTGELFF	TGTGCCAGCAATGCGGCAGGGGGGTACACCGGGGAGCTGTTTTTT
TRBD1	TRBV10-3	few	TRBJ1-2	CAISWGQGDGGYTF	TGTGCCATCAGTTGGGGACAGGGGGATGGAGGCTACACCTTC
-	TRBV5-6	-	TRBJ2-7	CASSSTGSYEQYF	TGTGCCAGCAGTTCTACAGGGTCCTACGAGCAGTACTTC
TRBD2	TRBV19	-	TRBJ2-1	CASSIRLASYNEQFF	TGTGCCAGTAGTATAAGACTAGCGAGCTACAATGAGCAGTTCTTC
TRBD2	TRBV11-3	-	TRBJ2-1	CASSSETTSGAHNEQFF	TGTGCCAGCAGCTCCGAAACTACTAGCGGGGCTCACAATGAGCAGTTCTTC